Shown below are 31 T cell receptor beta chains from a single sample sequenced in a study of shared clonotypes between healthy human individuals. Clones were read by immunoSEQ multiplex PCR, and TCRdb kept only the in-frame ones, dropping some. The top ten clones hold around 0.15% of a sample with roughly 2.5 million clones, 85% to 95% of them seen once. Sequenced input: naive CD4+ T cells sorted from blood. Subset reported: CD45RA+ positively selected. The source is a young man in good health.

As to this clone: Distinct nucleotide sequences in the sample also encode this CDR3. This chain uses TRBV5-1 with TRBJ2-6; D may be TRBD2 (5 bases). The CDR3 has 15 amino acids. Trimming shortened V by 4 bases and J by 1 base, and 9 bases separated the two germline ends. Per the germline V gene, CDR1 is SGHRS and CDR2 is YFSETQ. CDR3 amino acids: CASSPSGSGANVLTF. CDR3 nucleotide sequence: TGCGCCAGCAGCCCGAGCGGTTCTGGGGCCAACGTCCTGACTTTC. Supplemented by reference TRBV5-1 and TRBJ2-6, the full variable domain reads KAGVTQTPRYLIKTRGQQVTLSCSPISGHRSVSWYQQTPGQGLQFLFEYFSETQRNKGNFPGRFSGRQFSNSRSEMNVSTLELGDSALYLCASSPSGSGANVLTFGAGSRLTVL.

The rearrangement uses TRBV9 and TRBJ2-5, with TRBD2 matching over 7 bases. CDR1 is SGDLS, CDR2 YYNGEE, per germline. This CDR3 is built from 16 residues. J lost 7 bases, V lost 3 bases, and 15 bases had no gene match. The CDR3 DNA is TGTGCCAGCAGCGCCGGGACTACCCTTCCATCCGCGACCCAGTACTTC. This codes for CASSAGTTLPSATQYF.

The DNA for the CDR3 is TGTGCCAGCAGCCCTAAGCCGGGACCCTACGAGCAGTACTTC. Its translation is CASSPKPGPYEQYF. The rearrangement uses TRBV7-2 and TRBJ2-7; D is tentatively TRBD1 or TRBD2 (5 bases each). CDR1 SGHTA and CDR2 FQGNSA come from the germline V gene. The CDR3 runs 14 residues. V dropped 5 bases and J dropped 2 bases, with 13 bases sitting between them.

The CDR3 DNA reads TGTGCCATCAGTGGTACTTGGGGCAATCAGCCCCAGCATTTT. Residues: CAISGTWGNQPQHF. The chain links TRBV10-3 to TRBJ1-5, with no clear D. Trimming took 4 bases from V and 2 from J, leaving 9 bases between them. Germline CDR1 reads ENHRY; CDR2 reads SYGVKD. This CDR3 has 14 amino acids.

The chain uses TRBV6-6 and TRBJ1-6, with a tentative D call TRBD1 (6 bases). The CDR3 has 16 residues. Germline V gives CDR1 MNHNY, CDR2 SVGAGI (reference sequence). V gave up 4 bases and J gave up 6 bases, with 16 bases separating them. The CDR3 nucleotides read TGTGCCAGCAGTTCTCCCGGACAGATGATTAATTCACCCCTCCACTTT. Residues: CASSSPGQMINSPLHF.

V is TRBV30 and J is TRBJ2-3; D not certain. The V and J ends lost 0 bases and 9 bases respectively, with 13 bases between them. CDR1 is GTSNPN, CDR2 SVGIG, per germline (reference sequence). The CDR3 length is 13 residues. This chain's CDR3 is CAWSVSLLGTQYF. CDR3 DNA: TGTGCCTGGAGTGTTTCGCTCCTCGGAACGCAGTATTTT.

The V call is TRBV21-1, the J call TRBJ2-7; whether TRBD1, the table's D call, matches the DNA was not checked. TRBV21-1 is reported as a pseudogene. This CDR3 is 19 amino acids long. Written as DNA, the CDR3 is TGTGCCAGCAGCAGGACTCCGGGACAGCCTTACCCCCCTACCTACGAGCAGTACTTC. Encoded protein: CASSRTPGQPYPPTYEQYF.

This clone was observed a handful of times. The junction shows a germline mismatch at one end, possibly a read error. This sequence joins TRBV5-4 and TRBJ2-7; TRBD1 agrees at 11 bases. The CDR3 is 15 residues long. CDR1 is SGHNT and CDR2 is YYREEE in the germline V gene (reference sequence). The chain's CDR3 is CTTQPYGTGGDEQYF. The CDR3 nucleotides are TGCACTACCCAGCCATATGGGACAGGGGGGGACGAGCAGTACTTC.

The chain is built from TRBV4-1 and TRBJ2-3; 11 bases are a match to TRBD2. The V gene's germline CDR1 is MGHRA and CDR2 YSYEKL. J gave up 5 bases and V 6 bases, and 4 bases lay outside the gene matches. This CDR3 is 14 amino acids long. The CDR3 DNA is TGCGCCAGCAGGACTAGCGGGACTGGAGATACGCAGTATTTT. Protein product: CASRTSGTGDTQYF.

The V gene is TRBV7-2, the J gene TRBJ1-1; 8 nucleotides line up with TRBD1. Trimming cost V 8 bases and J 1 base; bases outside gene matches: 3. The CDR3 runs to 13 residues. Germline V gene data show CDR1 as SGHTA and CDR2 as FQGNSA. CDR3 DNA: TGTGCCAGCGGGGACAGGAGGAACACTGAAGCTTTCTTT. Protein product: CASGDRRNTEAFF.

This chain links TRBV6-5 with TRBJ2-7, with 7 bases that match TRBD1. J was trimmed by 3 bases and V by 0 bases; bases with no gene match: 5. The CDR3 consists of 15 residues. Per germline, CDR1 MNHEY and CDR2 SVGAGI. The DNA of the CDR3 is TGTGCCAGCAGTTACTCGAGGGGGCCGCTCTACGAGCAGTACTTC. It translates to CASSYSRGPLYEQYF.

The chain is built from TRBV28 and TRBJ1-5, with 7 bases fitting TRBD1. Trimming at V came to 7 bases and at J to 5 bases, leaving 5 bases not matched to a gene. The CDR3 totals 13 residues. The germline gives CDR1 MDHEN, CDR2 SYDVKM. CDR3 in DNA: TGTGCCAGCACCCAGGGGGGGTATCAGCCCCAGCATTTT. This codes for CASTQGGYQPQHF.

The rearrangement joins TRBV4-1 to TRBJ2-7, with D perhaps matching TRBD2 (6 bases). This CDR3 comprises 19 residues. With 4 bases removed from V and 1 base from J, the gap between germline ends came to 26 bases. From germline, CDR1 is MGHRA and CDR2 YSYEKL. The CDR3 sequence: CASSPPFETSYGRSYEQYF. The DNA for the CDR3 is TGCGCCAGCAGCCCGCCTTTCGAGACTAGTTACGGTCGATCCTACGAGCAGTACTTC.

This chain links TRBV19 with TRBJ1-5; 9 bases are shared with TRBD1. The V gene's germline CDR1 is LNHDA and CDR2 SQIVND (reference sequence). V shed 7 bases and J 6 bases; nucleotides not matched to a gene: 7. There are 14 residues in the CDR3. The CDR3 region is CASTRQGVSQPQHF. DNA of the CDR3: TGTGCCAGTACCCGACAGGGGGTGAGTCAGCCCCAGCATTTT.

CDR3 residues: CAWLHEGNNEQFF. The CDR3 DNA follows: TGTGCCTGGCTCCACGAGGGGAACAATGAGCAGTTCTTC. The J gene is TRBJ2-1, the V gene TRBV30; D possibly uses TRBD1 or TRBD2 (5 bases each). CDR3 length equals 13 residues. CDR1 is GTSNPN and CDR2 is SVGIG in the germline V gene (reference sequence). V was cut by 5 bases and J by 5 bases, with 13 bases left in between.

V gene TRBV20-1 combines with J gene TRBJ2-3, with D unresolved. Trimming pared 5 bases from V and 6 bases from J, leaving 9 bases between. Germline-derived CDR1 and CDR2 are DFQATT and SNEGSKA (reference sequence). The CDR3 loop spans 11 amino acids. Here the CDR3 reads CSARTRDTQYF. The CDR3, as DNA: TGCAGTGCTCGGACGAGGGATACGCAGTATTTT.

A few counts support this clone. Other nucleotide sequences from this sample produce the same CDR3. The chain joins TRBV27 to TRBJ2-7, with D possibly being TRBD1 (6 bases). CDR3 length equals 11 residues. The germline gives CDR1 MNHEY, CDR2 SMNVEV (reference sequence). Trimming left V 6 bases short and J 4 bases short, with 7 bases between. The CDR3 nucleotides read TGTGCCAGCAGACAGGGATACGAGCAGTACTTC. This sequence encodes CASRQGYEQYF.

The chain links TRBV18 to TRBJ2-3; D might be TRBD1 (6 bases). V gave up 6 bases and J gave up 11 bases, with 24 bases separating them. Per germline, CDR1 KGHSH and CDR2 LQKENI. The CDR3 contains 15 residues. CDR3 DNA: TGTGCCAGCTCGCTCGACAGGTCCCCGTCAATTGGGCAGTATTTT. Translation gives CASSLDRSPSIGQYF.

The V call is TRBV7-2, the J call TRBJ2-3, with 9 bases that match TRBD1. The germline V gene encodes CDR1 SGHTA and CDR2 FQGNSA. This CDR3 has 16 amino acids. Losses at the gene ends were 5 bases for V and 4 bases for J; bases not matched to a gene: 10. In nucleotides, the CDR3 is TGTGCCAGCAGCACCCAGACAGGGGGATCCGCAGATACGCAGTATTTT. This translates into CASSTQTGGSADTQYF.

The chain couples TRBV2 to TRBJ1-2, with D possibly matching TRBD1 (5 bases). Deletions cut 5 bases from V and 3 bases from J, with 10 bases between. The germline V gene encodes CDR1 SNHLY and CDR2 FYNNEI. This CDR3 is built from 13 residues. CDR3 bases: TGTGCCAGCAGTCGACAGATCGACTATGGCTACACCTTC. Its translation is CASSRQIDYGYTF.

The chain employs TRBV10-3 and TRBJ2-7; 7 nucleotides match TRBD2. The CDR3 sequence is 12 residues long. CDR1 and CDR2 from the germline V gene are ENHRY and SYGVKD. V lost 8 bases to trimming and J lost 4 bases; unmatched junction nucleotides: 5. CDR3 amino acids: CAIAGERYEQYF. CDR3 coding DNA: TGTGCCATCGCGGGGGAAAGGTACGAGCAGTACTTC.

The chain is built from TRBV18 and TRBJ2-1; no reliable D call. The CDR3 extends over 13 amino acids. V lost 5 bases and J 6 bases, leaving 11 bases between the germline ends. In germline, CDR1 is KGHSH, CDR2 LQKENI. The CDR3, as DNA: TGTGCCAGCTCAGCGCTAGTAGTCAATGAGCAGTTCTTC. This encodes CASSALVVNEQFF.

The rearrangement joins TRBV7-2 to TRBJ2-1; 12 nucleotides agree with TRBD2. The CDR3 runs 14 residues. Germline CDR1 is SGHTA and CDR2 is FQGNSA. Trimming cost V 6 bases and J 8 bases; bases outside gene matches: 5. For the CDR3, the DNA is TGTGCCAGCAGTTGGGGACTAGCGGGTGATGAGCAGTTCTTC. Protein product: CASSWGLAGDEQFF.

The chain combines TRBV9 with TRBJ2-6; no clear D gene. Germline V gene sequence: CDR1 SGDLS, CDR2 YYNGEE. V was cut by 4 bases and J by 2 bases, with 10 bases left in between. The CDR3 is 15 residues long. CDR3 protein: CASSPGDAGANVLTF. The CDR3 DNA reads as TGTGCCAGCAGCCCGGGTGACGCTGGGGCCAACGTCCTGACTTTC.

This clone was found once. The J gene is TRBJ2-5, the V gene TRBV5-1; D gene ambiguous. Germline loops: CDR1 SGHRS, CDR2 YFSETQ. V was trimmed by 0 bases and J by 1 base, leaving 7 bases between them. The CDR3 has 14 residues. CDR3 sequence reads: CASSLDLGQETQYF. The DNA of the CDR3 is TGCGCCAGCAGCTTGGATCTGGGCCAAGAGACCCAGTACTTC. The whole variable domain, remainder taken from reference TRBV5-1 and TRBJ2-5, is KAGVTQTPRYLIKTRGQQVTLSCSPISGHRSVSWYQQTPGQGLQFLFEYFSETQRNKGNFPGRFSGRQFSNSRSEMNVSTLELGDSALYLCASSLDLGQETQYFGPGTRLLVL.

V gene TRBV28 combines with J gene TRBJ2-2, with D unresolved. The germline CDR1 and CDR2 sequences are MDHEN and SYDVKM. Trimming left V 6 bases short and J 1 base short, with 12 bases between. The length of the CDR3 is 15 residues. The CDR3 nucleotides read TGTGCCAGCAGCCCCGACAAAAAGAACACCGGGGAGCTGTTTTTT. Its translation is CASSPDKKNTGELFF. The variable domain in full, with the rest retrieved from reference TRBV28 and TRBJ2-2, is DVKVTQSSRYLVKRTGEKVFLECVQDMDHENMFWYRQDPGLGLRLIYFSYDVKMKEKGDIPEGYSVSREKKERFSLILESASTNQTSMYLCASSPDKKNTGELFFGEGSRLTVL.

This chain links TRBV5-4 with TRBJ2-5; 7 nucleotides agree with TRBD2. Germline-derived CDR1 and CDR2 are SGHNT and YYREEE (reference sequence). After removal of 3 bases from V and 3 bases from J, the junction contained 11 bases not matched to a gene. CDR3 size: 16 residues. CDR3 amino acids: CASSSPIGRTKETQYF. The CDR3 nucleotides read TGTGCCAGCAGCTCCCCGATCGGGAGGACCAAAGAGACCCAGTACTTC.

V is TRBV23-1 and J is TRBJ1-5; TRBD1 agrees at 8 bases. TRBV23-1 is assigned to the ORF class and has an uncertain function. The CDR3 runs to 16 residues. V gave up 5 bases and J gave up 4 bases; unmatched junction bases: 10. Here the CDR3 DNA reads TGCGCCAGCAGTATCGCACCACAGGGGGGTAATCAGCCCCAGCATTTT. Protein: CASSIAPQGGNQPQHF.

The chain carries TRBV11-2 and TRBJ2-2; D gene unclear. The V gene's germline CDR1 is SGHAT and CDR2 FQNNGV. Trimming removed 3 bases at V and 2 bases at J, with 7 bases between. There are 14 residues in the CDR3. CDR3 nucleotide sequence: TGTGCCAGCAGCTTTACCAGAAACACCGGGGAGCTGTTTTTT. This sequence encodes CASSFTRNTGELFF.

The CDR3 nucleotides are TGTGCCAGCTGCCACCCCAGTAGCATGGGAACCGGGGAGCTGTTTTTT. Amino acids: CASCHPSSMGTGELFF. The genes are TRBV19 and TRBJ2-2; D is unresolved. The V end was cut by 9 bases, the J end by 5 bases, with 22 bases between. This CDR3 comprises 16 residues. Germline V lookup: CDR1 LNHDA, CDR2 SQIVND (reference sequence).

The CDR3 protein is CASSSTGGREQFF. The CDR3 DNA is TGTGCCAGCAGTTCCACGGGGGGCCGTGAGCAGTTCTTC. The V and J genes are TRBV28 and TRBJ2-1; possibly TRBD2 for D (7 bases). Germline V gene data show CDR1 as MDHEN and CDR2 as SYDVKM. The ends were cut back, 4 bases at V and 9 bases at J, with 13 bases in the middle. CDR3 length: 13 residues.